The 3 T cell receptor beta chains below were found in one sample sequenced in a study of response to subunit inactivated influenza vaccine. TCRdb used MiXCR to reprocess the RT-PCR reads, holding one entry per CDR3 protein. The sample lists about 700,000 distinct CDR3 sequences, approximately 15% occurring once. This specimen was PBMCs from blood, taken less than 15 days before vaccination. The receptors here all came from a man between 45 and 60 years old who received an inactivated influenza vaccine.

This clonotype was counted between two and nine times. The chain uses TRBV13 and TRBJ1-2, with a possible D match to TRBD1 (6 bases). The CDR3 totals 13 residues. Germline lookup yields CDR1 PRHDT and CDR2 FYEKMQ (reference sequence). V dropped 8 bases and J dropped 4 bases, with 14 bases sitting between them. The CDR3 loop reads CASGRQTGYGYTF. The CDR3 region has the DNA TGTGCCAGCGGTAGGCAGACAGGCTATGGCTACACCTTC. The full variable domain, in which reference TRBV13 and TRBJ1-2 provide the parts outside the CDR3, is AAGVIQSPRHLIKEKRETATLKCYPIPRHDTVYWYQQGPGQDPQFLISFYEKMQSDKGSIPDRFSAQQFSDYHSELNMSSLELGDSALYFCASGRQTGYGYTFGSGTRLTVV.

This clonotype was counted between two and nine times. V is TRBV6-2 or TRBV6-3 and J is TRBJ2-1, with 7 bases fitting TRBD1. This CDR3 is built from 18 residues. Germline values: CDR1 MNHEY, CDR2 SVGEGT. Losses at the gene ends were 0 bases for V and 7 bases for J; bases not matched to a gene: 15. As DNA, the CDR3 is TGTGCCAGCAGTTACTCGATCATATCAGGGGGATTACGGAATGAGCAGTTCTTC. Its translation is CASSYSIISGGLRNEQFF.

This clonotype was seen only a few times. CDR3 region: CASRGTRYEQYF. The CDR3 DNA sequence: TGTGCCAGCAGGGGGACAAGATACGAGCAGTACTTC. The rearrangement joins TRBV6-5 to TRBJ2-7; perhaps TRBD1 as D (6 bases). Germline CDR1 and CDR2: MNHEY and SVGAGI. CDR3 size: 12 residues. Trimming shortened V by 6 bases and J by 4 bases, and 10 bases separated the two germline ends.